This paragraph reports one T cell receptor beta chain. This clone was picked up a small number of times. There is no known antigen for this receptor. No much larger clone is present one base from it, and per-base qualities are unavailable. This sample is drawn from a study of blood T cell repertoires in COVID-19 (TCRdb year 2020). In terms of the full investigation: Samples from collaborators originated in the United States, Italy and Spain and spanned both the acute and convalescent phases of COVID-19. A freely available public database, intended as a resource for researchers studying the immune response to SARS-CoV-2, is where the repertoires were released. Subjects who had been exposed to COVID-19, were actively infected with it, or had recovered from it provided the deeply sampled blood TCRbeta repertoires that made up the dataset. A de-identified subject ID, COVID-19 status, age in years and sex were almost always included in the sample metadata. The material from the prospective study consisted of cDNA or gDNA derived from T cells, B-cell-depleted T cells, or PBMCs. Samples came from the ongoing ImmuneRACE study (first 160 participants) plus 1,254 subjects from 6 global collaborators. HLA class I and class II types, where available, came from metadata supplied by the sample provider rather than from assay-based typing.

Each collaborating institution followed its own protocols to collect whole blood in K2EDTA tubes. For TCRbeta analysis, collaborator samples were shipped as frozen whole blood, as isolated PBMCs, or as DNA extracted from either sample type. TCRbeta CDR3 regions were amplified from genomic DNA using the immunoSEQ Assay, a bias-controlled multiplex PCR. Turning to the authors' computational methods: The number of nucleated cells in each sample was estimated by amplification of reference gene primers within the assay. Sequence reads were collapsed and filtered to measure the absolute abundance of every unique TCRbeta CDR3 rearrangement. Productive Simpson clonality was computed per sample as the square root of Simpson's diversity index over productive rearrangements. TCRdb took this table from immuneACCESS and kept in-frame rearrangements with V and J called. Such tables lack part of the clones; where checked against another copy, unresolved V genes explain under half of the gap, and the rest is unexplained. That table supplies the V and J calls and clone size; D and trimming were determined from the DNA. The sample yields around 260,000 clones; roughly 90% were counted once. The ten largest clones take up over 0.55% of the sample.

The V and J ends are trimmed by 2 bases and 6 bases, leaving 17 bases between them. As encoded in the germline V gene, CDR1 is MNHEY while CDR2 is SVGAGI. The CDR3 goes from the cysteine to the phenylalanine over 16 residues. Only the CDR3 region is kept as DNA, spanning 48 bases read in frame from base 1. What the work shows at the level of the full study, not this receptor alone: Clinical and demographic metadata were provided uncurated, with the amount varying by source and participant.

The sequence was collected from a human donor in a cohort sampled during active COVID-19. Recombination connected TRBV6-5 to TRBJ1-5; D gene: possibly TRBD1, on 6 matching bases. Sequencing used peripheral blood. The CDR3 corresponds to CASSYLPVGGLQPQHF. The nucleotides read TGTGCCAGCAGTTACCTCCCGGTGGGGGGGCTTCAGCCCCAGCATTTT.